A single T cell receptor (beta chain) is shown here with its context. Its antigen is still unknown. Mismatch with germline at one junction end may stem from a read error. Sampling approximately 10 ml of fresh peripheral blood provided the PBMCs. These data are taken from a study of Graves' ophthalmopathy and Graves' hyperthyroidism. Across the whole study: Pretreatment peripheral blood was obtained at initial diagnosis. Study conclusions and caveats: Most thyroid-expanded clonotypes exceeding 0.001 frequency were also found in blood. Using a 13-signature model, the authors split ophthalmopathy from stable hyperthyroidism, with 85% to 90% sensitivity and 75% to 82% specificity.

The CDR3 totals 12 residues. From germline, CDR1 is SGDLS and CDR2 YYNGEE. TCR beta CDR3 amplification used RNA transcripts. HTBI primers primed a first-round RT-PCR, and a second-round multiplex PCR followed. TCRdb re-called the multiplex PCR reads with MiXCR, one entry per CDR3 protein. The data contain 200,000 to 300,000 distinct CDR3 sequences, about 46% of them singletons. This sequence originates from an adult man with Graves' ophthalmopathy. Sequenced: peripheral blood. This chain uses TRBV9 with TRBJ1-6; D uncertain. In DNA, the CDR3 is TGTGACAGCAGGAATAGAAATTCACCCCTCCACTTT. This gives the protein CDSRNRNSPLHF. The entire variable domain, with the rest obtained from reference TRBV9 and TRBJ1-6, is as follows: DSGVTQTPKHLITATGQRVTLRCSPRSGDLSVYWYQQSLDQGLQFLIQYYNGEERAKGNILERFSAQQFPDLHSELNLSSLELGDSALYFCDSRNRNSPLHFGNGTRLTVT.